The rows below give T cell receptor beta chains drawn from one sample of a study of blood T cells in healthy people across ages. TCRdb fed the 5' RACE reads into MiXCR, producing one record per CDR3 protein. The sample lists roughly 1,500,000 distinct CDR3 sequences; about 35% were seen once. The material sequenced was blood. All receptors come from a woman aged 25 to 39 in good health. The CDR3 runs from the conserved cysteine through the conserved F or W. Fields, in order: J gene, V gene, D gene, clone size, CDR3 DNA, CDR3 protein. The D gene is left open where the match is weak. Size is omitted from some rows. Given values are once, few, many or a class for expanded clones.

J: TRBJ1-2
V: TRBV4-1
D: .
size: few
DNA: TGCGCCGGCAGCCACCCCTTCCCGGGACACCAACTCACCTATGGCTACACCTTC
CDR3: CAGSHPFPGHQLTYGYTF

J: TRBJ1-2
V: TRBV5-4
D: .
size: few
DNA: TGTGCCAGCAGCTTGGCCCGGGACGCAAAAAACTATGGCTACACCTTC
CDR3: CASSLARDAKNYGYTF

J: TRBJ2-3
V: TRBV27
D: .
size: .
DNA: TGTGCCAGCAGTTCCCCCAGAGGTCTTAGTACTGATACGCAGTATTTT
CDR3: CASSSPRGLSTDTQYF

J: TRBJ2-3
V: TRBV20-1
D: TRBD2
size: .
DNA: TGCAGTGCTAAACTAGCGGGAGGGAAGAGCACAGATACGCAGTATTTT
CDR3: CSAKLAGGKSTDTQYF

J: TRBJ2-5
V: TRBV5-1
D: TRBD1
size: .
DNA: TGCGCCAGCAGCAACGGACAGGGGCGAGAGACCCAGTACTTC
CDR3: CASSNGQGRETQYF

J: TRBJ2-7
V: TRBV3-1
D: .
size: .
DNA: TGTGCCAGCAGCCCCTCCACCAGCCCCTCGCTCCGCGAGCAGTACTTC
CDR3: CASSPSTSPSLREQYF

J: TRBJ2-5
V: TRBV5-1
D: .
size: few
DNA: TGCGCCAGCAGCTTGGCCCCTTCTAGGGGAGAATGGCAAGAGACCCAGTACTTC
CDR3: CASSLAPSRGEWQETQYF

J: TRBJ2-7
V: TRBV6-2/TRBV6-3
D: .
size: .
DNA: TGTGCCAGCAGTTGGCAGGGCTACTACGAGCAGTACTTC
CDR3: CASSWQGYYEQYF

J: TRBJ1-2
V: TRBV9
D: TRBD1
size: .
DNA: TGTGCCAGCAGCTATGGGACAGGGTACGGTGGCTACACCTTC
CDR3: CASSYGTGYGGYTF

J: TRBJ2-1
V: TRBV5-8
D: .
size: few
DNA: TGTGCCAGCAGCTTGGGTTCTACCGACTTTAATGAGCAGTTCTTC
CDR3: CASSLGSTDFNEQFF

J: TRBJ2-5
V: TRBV3-1
D: .
size: .
DNA: TGTGCCAGTAGGGCCGGGACGTACAAAGAGACCCAGTACTTC
CDR3: CASRAGTYKETQYF

J: TRBJ1-2
V: TRBV6-5
D: .
size: few
DNA: TGTGCCAGCAGCCCCGGCGGAGAAGGCTACACCTTC
CDR3: CASSPGGEGYTF

J: TRBJ2-2
V: TRBV4-1
D: .
size: .
DNA: TGCGCCAGCAGCCAAGAGGGGGTGTCCGGGGAGCTGTTTTTT
CDR3: CASSQEGVSGELFF

J: TRBJ1-4
V: TRBV30
D: .
size: few
DNA: TGTGCCTGGAGTTTACAGATAAATGAAAAACTGTTTTTT
CDR3: CAWSLQINEKLFF

J: TRBJ2-5
V: TRBV20-1
D: TRBD2
size: many
DNA: TGCAGTGCTAGAGATTTTAGCGGGGGTGAGACCCAGTACTTC
CDR3: CSARDFSGGETQYF

J: TRBJ2-3
V: TRBV20-1
D: .
size: .
DNA: TGCAGTGCCAACTCGGGAACCGCAGATACGCAGTATTTT
CDR3: CSANSGTADTQYF

J: TRBJ2-1
V: TRBV6-1
D: .
size: few
DNA: TGTGCCAGCCTAGCCGGAGGGCCGGGCGATGAGCAGTTCTTC
CDR3: CASLAGGPGDEQFF

J: TRBJ2-1
V: TRBV24-1
D: .
size: .
DNA: TGTGCCACCAGTGATTTTCTCAATGAGCAGTTCTTC
CDR3: CATSDFLNEQFF

J: TRBJ2-1
V: TRBV3-1
D: .
size: few
DNA: TGTGCCAGCAGTCCGCCAGGGCTAGCGACCAGACTTGGGGGCAATGAGCAGTTCTTC
CDR3: CASSPPGLATRLGGNEQFF

J: TRBJ2-2
V: TRBV7-2
D: TRBD2
size: few
DNA: TGTGCCAGCAGCTTAGCCCTTGGCGGGAGGGCCCGAACCGGGGAGCTGTTTTTT
CDR3: CASSLALGGRARTGELFF

J: TRBJ2-7
V: TRBV10-3
D: .
size: many
DNA: TGTGCCATCAGTGACGGGCAGGCGTACGAGCAGTACTTC
CDR3: CAISDGQAYEQYF

J: TRBJ2-3
V: TRBV9
D: .
size: few
DNA: TGTGCCAGCAGCCCTCAGGGGAACCTAATTAGCACAGATACGCAGTATTTT
CDR3: CASSPQGNLISTDTQYF

J: TRBJ2-7
V: TRBV10-3
D: TRBD2
size: many
DNA: TGTGCCATCAGGGGCGCGCCTGGGACTAGCGTACCCGGCGAGCAGTACTTC
CDR3: CAIRGAPGTSVPGEQYF

J: TRBJ2-1
V: TRBV9
D: TRBD2
size: .
DNA: TGTGCCAGCAGCGAAGAGCGGGAGAGGGGAGAGACCCAGTTCTTC
CDR3: CASSEERERGETQFF

J: TRBJ1-5
V: TRBV7-8
D: .
size: .
DNA: TGTACCAGCAGCTTAGGTGGAGGAGGCAATCAGCCCCAGCATTTT
CDR3: CTSSLGGGGNQPQHF

J: TRBJ2-3
V: TRBV5-1
D: TRBD2
size: .
DNA: TGCGCCAGCAGCTCGACTAGCGGGAGTAGCGATACGCAGTATTTT
CDR3: CASSSTSGSSDTQYF

J: TRBJ1-2
V: TRBV6-4
D: .
size: .
DNA: TGTGCCAGCAGCCCGGCCGGGACAAGGACTTGTGGCTACACCTTC
CDR3: CASSPAGTRTCGYTF

J: TRBJ1-1
V: TRBV28
D: TRBD1
size: .
DNA: TGTGCCAGCAGTCCCCAGGGGGTAGAAGCTTTCTTT
CDR3: CASSPQGVEAFF

J: TRBJ2-3
V: TRBV3-1
D: .
size: .
DNA: TGTGCCAGCAGCCAAGATAGTAGCGCGGCAGATACGCAGTATTTT
CDR3: CASSQDSSAADTQYF

J: TRBJ1-1
V: TRBV6-6
D: .
size: .
DNA: TGTGCCAGCAGTTACTTCGAGGGAGGTACTGAAGCTTTCTTT
CDR3: CASSYFEGGTEAFF

J: TRBJ2-7
V: TRBV28
D: TRBD2
size: few
DNA: TGTGCCAGCAGTCCAGCTAGCGGGGGGGCATGGAGCGAGCAGTACTTC
CDR3: CASSPASGGAWSEQYF

J: TRBJ1-2
V: TRBV27
D: .
size: few
DNA: TGTGCCAGCAGCCCCCGAGGGGCCCTAGCTAACTATGGCTACACCTTC
CDR3: CASSPRGALANYGYTF